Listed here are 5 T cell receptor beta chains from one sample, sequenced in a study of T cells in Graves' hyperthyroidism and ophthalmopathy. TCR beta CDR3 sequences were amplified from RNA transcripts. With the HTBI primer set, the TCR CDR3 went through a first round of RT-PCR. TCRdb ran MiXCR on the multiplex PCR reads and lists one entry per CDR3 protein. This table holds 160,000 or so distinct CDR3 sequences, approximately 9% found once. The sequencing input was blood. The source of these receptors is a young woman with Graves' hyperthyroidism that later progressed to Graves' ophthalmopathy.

The CDR3 nucleotides are TGTGCCAGCAGGCTACTTCGACAGGGGGCGTACACTGAAGCTTTCTTT. This gives the protein CASRLLRQGAYTEAFF. The V and J genes are TRBV28 and TRBJ1-1; 10 nucleotides line up with TRBD1. In germline, CDR1 is MDHEN, CDR2 SYDVKM. The CDR3 sequence is 16 residues long. With 6 bases clipped from V and 3 bases from J, the junction kept 10 bases outside the gene matches.

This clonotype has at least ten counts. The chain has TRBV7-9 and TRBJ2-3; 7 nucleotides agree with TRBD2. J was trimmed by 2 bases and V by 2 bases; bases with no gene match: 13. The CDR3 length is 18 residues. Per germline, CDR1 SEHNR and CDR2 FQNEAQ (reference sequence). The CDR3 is CASSLPNRGAGPTDTQYF. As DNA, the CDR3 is TGTGCCAGCAGCTTACCCAACCGGGGAGCGGGACCCACAGATACGCAGTATTTT.

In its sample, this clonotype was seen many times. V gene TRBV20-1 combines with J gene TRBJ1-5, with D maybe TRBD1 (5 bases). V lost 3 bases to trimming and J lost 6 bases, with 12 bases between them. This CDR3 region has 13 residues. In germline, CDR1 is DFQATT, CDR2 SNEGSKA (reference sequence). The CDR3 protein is CSASPRVGQPQHF. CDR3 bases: TGCAGTGCTAGTCCCAGGGTTGGTCAGCCCCAGCATTTT.

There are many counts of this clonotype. The CDR3 loop is CAISESGGDYNEQFF. CDR3 bases: TGTGCCATCAGTGAGTCGGGGGGGGACTACAATGAGCAGTTCTTC. This chain joins TRBV10-3 and TRBJ2-1, with 7 bases that match TRBD2. The length of the CDR3 is 15 residues. CDR1 and CDR2 (germline): ENHRY, SYGVKD. After removal of 0 bases from V and 3 bases from J, the junction contained 2 bases not matched to a gene.

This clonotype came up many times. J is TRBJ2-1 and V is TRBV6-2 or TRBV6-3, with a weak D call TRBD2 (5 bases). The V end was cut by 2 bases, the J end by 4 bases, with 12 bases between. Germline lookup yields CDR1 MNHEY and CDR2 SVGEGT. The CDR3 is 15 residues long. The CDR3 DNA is TGTGCCAGCAGTTACGGAGGAGTTGGGTACAATGAGCAGTTCTTC. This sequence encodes CASSYGGVGYNEQFF.